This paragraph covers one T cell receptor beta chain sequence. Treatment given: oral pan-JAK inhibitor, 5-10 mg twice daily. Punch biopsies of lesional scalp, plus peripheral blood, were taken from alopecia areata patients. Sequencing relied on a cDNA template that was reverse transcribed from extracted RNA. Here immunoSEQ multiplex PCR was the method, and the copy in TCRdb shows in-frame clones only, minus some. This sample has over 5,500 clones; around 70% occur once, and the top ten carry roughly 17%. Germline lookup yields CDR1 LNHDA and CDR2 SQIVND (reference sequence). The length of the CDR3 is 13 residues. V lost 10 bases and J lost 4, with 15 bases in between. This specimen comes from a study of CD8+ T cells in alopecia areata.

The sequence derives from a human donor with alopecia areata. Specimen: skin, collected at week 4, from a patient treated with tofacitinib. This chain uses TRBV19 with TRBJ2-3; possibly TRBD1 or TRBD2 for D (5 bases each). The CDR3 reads CATSQGAPDTQYF. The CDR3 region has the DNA TGTGCCACTTCTCAGGGAGCTCCAGATACGCAGTATTTT. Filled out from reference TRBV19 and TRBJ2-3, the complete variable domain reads DGGITQSPKYLFRKEGQNVTLSCEQNLNHDAMYWYRQDPGQGLRLIYYSQIVNDFQKGDIAEGYSVSREKKESFPLTVTSAQKNPTAFYLCATSQGAPDTQYFGPGTRLTVL.